This TCR beta chain was recovered during a study of blood T cell repertoires in COVID-19. About the study: Samples came from the United States, Italy and Spain, spanning acute and convalescent COVID-19.

The table came from immunoSEQ multiplex PCR; TCRdb's copy has only in-frame clones and leaves some out. The sample gives about 200,000 clones, 60% to 85% of which show up once; 5.5% to 8.5% is in the top ten. CDR3 length: 15 residues. The V gene lost 2 bases and the J gene lost 2 bases, with 10 bases spanning the gap. Germline-derived CDR1 and CDR2 are SEHNR and FQNEAQ (reference sequence). The sample consisted of peripheral blood. J is TRBJ1-3 and V is TRBV7-9, with a tentative D call TRBD1 (6 bases). The TCR was taken from a woman in her sixties or seventies with acute or convalescent COVID-19. The CDR3 sequence is CASSLQQGPGNTIYF. In nucleotides, the CDR3 is TGTGCCAGCAGCTTACAACAGGGCCCTGGAAACACCATATATTTT. Combining the CDR3 with reference TRBV7-9 and TRBJ1-3 gives the whole variable domain DTGVSQNPRHKITKRGQNVTFRCDPISEHNRLYWYRQTLGQGPEFLTYFQNEAQLEKSRLLSDRFSAERPKGSFSTLEIQRTEQGDSAMYLCASSLQQGPGNTIYFGEGSWLTVV.